The 20 T cell receptor beta chains below all came from one sample that was sequenced in a study of blood T cell repertoires in COVID-19 (TCRdb year 2020). The library was produced with the immunoSEQ multiplex PCR assay. TCRdb took over this immuneACCESS table, retaining in-frame rearrangements with V and J assigned. Such tables are incomplete; in checked studies, under half of the missing clones stem from an unresolved V gene, and the remainder is unexplained. Within this sample are more than 150,000 clones, with under 85% of them counted one time only. The ten most abundant clones make up more than 5.5% of the sample. The source material was peripheral blood. The receptors originated from a human donor in a cohort sampled during active COVID-19.

V is TRBV5-4 and J is TRBJ1-4; D might be TRBD1 (5 bases). Germline V gene data show CDR1 as SGHNT and CDR2 as YYREEE (reference sequence). The CDR3 has 14 amino acids. Deletions cut 2 bases from V and 3 bases from J, with 8 bases between. The CDR3 region is CASSFGRANEKLFF. CDR3 nucleotides: TGTGCCAGCAGCTTCGGCAGGGCTAATGAAAAACTGTTTTTT.

V is TRBV19 and J is TRBJ1-3; D gene uncertain. From germline, CDR1 is LNHDA and CDR2 SQIVND (reference sequence). The CDR3 extends over 14 amino acids. V was shortened by 8 bases and J by 3 bases, with 14 bases between the two germline ends. Here the CDR3 DNA reads TGTGCCAGTGCAGTGAGGGCTGGTGGAAACACCATATATTTT. This codes for CASAVRAGGNTIYF.

V gene TRBV11-2 combines with J gene TRBJ1-2; 8 bases are a match to TRBD1. Germline V lookup: CDR1 SGHAT, CDR2 FQNNGV. The trim removed 5 bases at V and 1 base at J, leaving 6 bases unmatched. The CDR3 has 15 amino acids. For the CDR3, the DNA is TGTGCCAGCAGCGTGACAGGGGCCATTAACTATGGCTACACCTTC. It specifies CASSVTGAINYGYTF.

V and J are TRBV19 and TRBJ1-2; D ambiguous. V lost 9 bases to trimming and J lost 4 bases, with 21 bases between them. The CDR3 loop spans 15 amino acids. Germline V gene sequence: CDR1 LNHDA, CDR2 SQIVND (reference sequence). CDR3 amino acids: CASWEHGSPSYGYTF. Written as DNA, the CDR3 is TGTGCCAGCTGGGAGCACGGTTCCCCATCCTATGGCTACACCTTC. Filled out from reference TRBV19 and TRBJ1-2, the complete variable domain reads DGGITQSPKYLFRKEGQNVTLSCEQNLNHDAMYWYRQDPGQGLRLIYYSQIVNDFQKGDIAEGYSVSREKKESFPLTVTSAQKNPTAFYLCASWEHGSPSYGYTFGSGTRLTVV.

The rearrangement joins TRBV15 to TRBJ1-1; D might be TRBD1 (5 bases). Germline CDR1 reads LNHNV; CDR2 reads YYDKDF (reference sequence). There are 16 residues in the CDR3. The V and J ends lost 0 bases and 0 bases respectively, with 11 bases between them. In nucleotides, the CDR3 is TGTGCCACCAGCAGAGATCAACAGGCGTTGAACACTGAAGCTTTCTTT. It translates to CATSRDQQALNTEAFF.

The chain uses TRBV4-2 and TRBJ2-1, with TRBD2 matching 11 bases. There are 20 residues in the CDR3. Germline trimming cut 1 base from V and 0 bases from J; bases unmatched to any gene: 11. In germline, CDR1 is LGHNA, CDR2 YNFKEQ. CDR3 bases: TGTGCCAGCAGCCAAGGTCTAGGGACTAGCGGCCCGAGCTCCTACAATGAGCAGTTCTTC. It codes for CASSQGLGTSGPSSYNEQFF.

The chain recombines TRBV5-1 with TRBJ2-7, with 15 positions matching TRBD2. CDR1 is SGHRS and CDR2 is YFSETQ in the germline V gene. Trimming removed 4 bases from V and 3 bases from J; junction bases left unmatched: 8. CDR3 size: 17 residues. CDR3 sequence: CASSTGLAGGQNYEQYF. The CDR3 DNA reads TGCGCCAGCAGCACGGGACTAGCGGGGGGACAAAACTACGAGCAGTACTTC.

This clone was detected once. The chain couples TRBV7-9 to TRBJ2-7; D not certain. This CDR3 spans 14 amino acids. The V end was cut by 2 bases, the J end by 2 bases, with 10 bases between. Germline CDR1 reads SEHNR; CDR2 reads FQNEAQ (reference sequence). CDR3 region: CASSLSSTPYEQYF. The DNA of the CDR3 is TGTGCCAGCAGCTTATCGAGTACGCCCTACGAGCAGTACTTC.

This rearrangement joins TRBV11-2 to TRBJ1-6; no reliable D call. The CDR3 is 14 residues long. Trimming left V 0 bases short and J 8 bases short, with 8 bases between. Germline values: CDR1 SGHAT, CDR2 FQNNGV. The CDR3 protein is CASSLEREYSPLHF. The CDR3 DNA sequence: TGTGCCAGCAGCTTAGAGAGGGAGTATTCACCCCTCCACTTT.

This sequence joins TRBV2 and TRBJ1-1, with 8 bases aligning to TRBD1. The CDR3 has 12 amino acids. J lost 5 bases, V lost 6 bases, and 2 bases had no gene match. CDR1 is SNHLY and CDR2 is FYNNEI in the germline V gene. CDR3: CASRTGGTEAFF. CDR3 coding DNA: TGTGCCAGCAGAACAGGGGGAACTGAAGCTTTCTTT.

This chain connects TRBV18 to TRBJ1-3, with 7 bases identical to TRBD1. The CDR3 has 17 amino acids. The J segment lost 0 bases and the V segment lost 2 bases, leaving 7 bases of the junction unmatched. Germline CDR1 and CDR2: KGHSH and LQKENI. The CDR3 sequence is CASSPIDRAYSGNTIYF. DNA for the CDR3: TGTGCCAGCTCACCAATAGACAGGGCGTACTCTGGAAACACCATATATTTT.

The chain recombines TRBV5-1 with TRBJ1-2; D not certain. This CDR3 has 17 amino acids. V dropped 2 bases and J dropped 1 base, with 18 bases sitting between them. CDR1 SGHRS and CDR2 YFSETQ come from the germline V gene. CDR3 sequence reads: CASSFSPSDTYNYGYTF. The CDR3 bases are TGCGCCAGCAGCTTCTCCCCCTCAGACACTTATAACTATGGCTACACCTTC.

In its sample, this clone ranks as large. This CDR3 reads CASSFGTGEGEQFF. CDR3 bases: TGTGCCAGCAGCTTCGGGACAGGGGAGGGTGAGCAGTTCTTC. The rearrangement uses TRBV7-9 and TRBJ2-1, with TRBD1 matching 10 bases. The V and J ends lost 3 bases and 9 bases, in that order; junction bases with no gene match: 5. CDR3 length: 14 residues. The V gene's germline CDR1 is SEHNR and CDR2 FQNEAQ (reference sequence).

The gene calls are TRBV20-1 and TRBJ1-3; D is uncertain. The V gene's germline CDR1 is DFQATT and CDR2 SNEGSKA (reference sequence). The CDR3 totals 12 residues. V was trimmed by 3 bases and J by 3 bases, leaving 6 bases between them. CDR3 sequence (DNA): TGCAGTGCTAGTATCGGTGGAAACACCATATATTTT. Amino acids: CSASIGGNTIYF.

The V and J genes are TRBV4-1 and TRBJ2-1; D call uncertain. The CDR3 is 15 amino acids. Germline CDR1 and CDR2: MGHRA and YSYEKL. V was clipped by 0 bases and J by 6 bases, with 12 bases between them. The DNA of the CDR3 is TGCGCCAGCAGCCAAGATCCCCTAGTTAGCAATGAGCAGTTCTTC. Its protein product is CASSQDPLVSNEQFF.

The chain combines TRBV4-2 with TRBJ2-2; TRBD2 might be the D (7 bases). The CDR3 is made up of 15 amino acids. Germline-derived CDR1 and CDR2 are LGHNA and YNFKEQ. With 11 bases removed from V and 5 bases from J, the gap between germline ends came to 21 bases. CDR3 protein: CAARATGGYTGELFF. The CDR3 nucleotides are TGTGCCGCGAGGGCTACGGGGGGCTATACCGGGGAGCTGTTTTTT.

The chain joins TRBV2 to TRBJ2-7; 7 positions match TRBD1. The V gene end was trimmed by 4 bases and the J gene end by 1 base; junction bases not matched to a gene: 10. The CDR3 totals 16 residues. The germline V gene has CDR1 SNHLY and CDR2 FYNNEI. As DNA, the CDR3 is TGTGCCAGCAGTGTCCTGAGACAGGGCCCATCCTACGAGCAGTACTTC. Its translation is CASSVLRQGPSYEQYF.

The V and J genes are TRBV6-5 and TRBJ1-5; no firm D call. Trimming left V 6 bases short and J 12 bases short, with 24 bases between. The CDR3 runs 15 residues. Looked up from germline, CDR1 is MNHEY and CDR2 is SVGAGI. This CDR3 is CASSRSRAPVSFQHF. DNA for the CDR3: TGTGCCAGCAGCCGATCGCGGGCGCCGGTGTCGTTCCAGCATTTT.

The gene calls are TRBV6-2 or TRBV6-3 and TRBJ2-7; 7 bases align to TRBD2. The CDR3 length is 12 residues. CDR1 and CDR2 (germline): MNHEY, SVGEGT. V lost 4 bases and J lost 6; bases outside the gene matches: 3. The CDR3 nucleotides read TGTGCCAGCAGTTTTGGGGGGGGCGAGCAGTACTTC. This translates into CASSFGGGEQYF.

This clone was detected only a few times. This sequence joins TRBV6-6 and TRBJ2-7, with 8 bases identical to TRBD1. The ends lost 5 bases at V and 2 bases at J; junction bases unmatched: 5. The CDR3 covers 14 residues. Germline values: CDR1 MNHNY, CDR2 SVGAGI (reference sequence). CDR3 loop: CASSTGTGAYEQYF. DNA of the CDR3: TGTGCCAGCAGTACCGGGACAGGAGCCTACGAGCAGTACTTC.